Below are 24 T cell receptor beta chains sequenced from a single sample in a study of cytomegalovirus exposure and HLA in healthy donors. Vbeta (60) and Jbeta (13) primers were used in the PCR. Clones were sequenced by immunoSEQ multiplex PCR, and TCRdb holds only the in-frame ones, with some missing. This sample has approximately 190,000 clones; around 90% occur once, and the top ten carry under 1.2%. Specimen: PBMCs. These receptors were collected from a boy between 2 and 10 years old in good health and CMV-seronegative.

The chain has TRBV4-1 and TRBJ1-2, with D hard to call. The CDR3 is made up of 13 amino acids. The ends were cut back, 0 bases at V and 4 bases at J, with 6 bases in the middle. Germline CDR1 and CDR2: MGHRA and YSYEKL. Written as DNA, the CDR3 is TGCGCCAGCAGCCAAGATGGAGCCTATGGCTACACCTTC. It is translated as CASSQDGAYGYTF.

The genes are TRBV6-6 and TRBJ1-5, with 7 bases that match TRBD1. V shed 7 bases, J shed 9 bases, and the junction held 18 bases outside the gene matches. The CDR3 covers 16 residues. CDR1 is MNHNY, CDR2 SVGAGI, per germline (reference sequence). In DNA form, the CDR3 reads TGTGCCAGCACTGATAGACAGGGCCCCCTTGCCCGGCCCCAGCATTTT. Protein sequence: CASTDRQGPLARPQHF.

This rearrangement joins TRBV27 to TRBJ2-4; 7 bases align to TRBD2. The CDR3 length is 16 residues. Germline trimming cut 1 base from V and 0 bases from J; bases unmatched to any gene: 3. Germline V gives CDR1 MNHEY, CDR2 SMNVEV (reference sequence). CDR3 residues: CASSLWGGIAKNIQYF. The CDR3 nucleotides are TGTGCCAGCAGTTTATGGGGGGGAATAGCCAAAAACATTCAGTACTTC.

J is TRBJ1-1 and V is TRBV6-5; TRBD1 is a possible D gene (6 bases). The CDR3 runs 12 residues. V lost 6 bases and J 8 bases, leaving 13 bases between the germline ends. Germline V lookup: CDR1 MNHEY, CDR2 SVGAGI. CDR3: CASSRPQGEAFF. CDR3 nucleotides: TGTGCCAGCAGCCGGCCCCAGGGGGAAGCTTTCTTT.

The chain links TRBV6-5 to TRBJ1-2; unclear D gene. This CDR3 has 13 amino acids. Deletions cut 6 bases from V and 6 bases from J, with 14 bases between. Germline lookup yields CDR1 MNHEY and CDR2 SVGAGI. This CDR3 is CASRRTEGNGYTF. CDR3 in DNA: TGTGCCAGCAGGCGGACCGAGGGAAATGGCTACACCTTC.

DNA of the CDR3: TGTGCCAGCAGCGGCCGAGGTAAGGGACAGCCTTACCAAGAGACCCAGTACTTC. Amino acids: CASSGRGKGQPYQETQYF. The chain carries TRBV9 and TRBJ2-5; 7 positions agree with TRBD1. CDR1 and CDR2 (germline): SGDLS, YYNGEE. The CDR3 covers 18 residues. Trimming removed 3 bases from V and 0 bases from J; junction bases left unmatched: 14. Drawing the rest from reference TRBV9 and TRBJ2-5, the complete variable domain is DSGVTQTPKHLITATGQRVTLRCSPRSGDLSVYWYQQSLDQGLQFLIQYYNGEERAKGNILERFSAQQFPDLHSELNLSSLELGDSALYFCASSGRGKGQPYQETQYFGPGTRLLVL.

In its sample, this clone was seen a few times. V and J are TRBV5-8 and TRBJ2-1; tentatively, D is TRBD2 (6 bases). Looked up from germline, CDR1 is SGHTS and CDR2 is YDEGEE. With 4 bases removed from V and 3 bases from J, the gap between germline ends came to 17 bases. This CDR3 is 16 amino acids long. In DNA, the CDR3 is TGTGCCAGCAGCCGGGGGACCGGGACTGACTACAATGAGCAGTTCTTC. Its protein product is CASSRGTGTDYNEQFF.

This chain uses TRBV7-6 with TRBJ2-3; D is undetermined. Germline CDR1 and CDR2: SGHVS and FNYEAQ. This CDR3 is built from 14 residues. V lost 1 base and J 3 bases, leaving 8 bases between the germline ends. For the CDR3, the DNA is TGTGCCAGCAGCTTAGAGGCAGGTACAGATACGCAGTATTTT. It is translated as CASSLEAGTDTQYF.

V is TRBV19 and J is TRBJ2-4, with TRBD2 matching over 8 bases. Unmatched junction bases numbered 1, after V lost 3 bases and J lost 12 bases. CDR3 size: 11 residues. CDR1 is LNHDA and CDR2 is SQIVND in the germline V gene (reference sequence). As DNA, the CDR3 is TGTGCCAGTAGTATCGGGGGGGCTCAGTACTTC. It yields the protein CASSIGGAQYF.

The chain links TRBV7-2 to TRBJ2-7; TRBD1 matches at 8 bases. CDR3 size: 17 residues. J was trimmed by 5 bases and V by 4 bases; bases with no gene match: 16. Looked up from germline, CDR1 is SGHTA and CDR2 is FQGNSA. The DNA for the CDR3 is TGTGCCAGCAGCTGGGGCTCCGGACAGGGTGGTAGGAACGAGCAGTACTTC. This translates into CASSWGSGQGGRNEQYF. The complete variable domain, with remaining parts taken from reference TRBV7-2 and TRBJ2-7, reads GAGVSQSPSNKVTEKGKDVELRCDPISGHTALYWYRQSLGQGLEFLIYFQGNSAPDKSGLPSDRFSAERTGGSVSTLTIQRTQQEDSAVYLCASSWGSGQGGRNEQYFGPGTRLTVT.

In nucleotides, the CDR3 is TGTGCCACCAGCAATCTTCTCCTGGGCACGGCTCAAGAGACCCAGTACTTC. Translating it yields CATSNLLLGTAQETQYF. The rearrangement links TRBV15 to TRBJ2-5; no firm D call. The germline gives CDR1 LNHNV, CDR2 YYDKDF (reference sequence). The CDR3 length is 17 residues. V was cut by 4 bases and J by 2 bases, with 20 bases left in between.

The table lists this clone with a count of one. The chain employs TRBV11-2 and TRBJ2-5, with D possibly being TRBD2 (6 bases). The CDR3 sequence is 15 residues long. CDR1 SGHAT and CDR2 FQNNGV come from the germline V gene. V dropped 5 bases and J dropped 7 bases, with 20 bases sitting between them. As DNA, the CDR3 is TGTGCCAGCAGCCCGCCCGGGAGCAGGGAAGGGACCCAGTACTTC. This codes for CASSPPGSREGTQYF. Full variable domain (rest looked up from reference TRBV11-2 and TRBJ2-5): EAGVAQSPRYKIIEKRQSVAFWCNPISGHATLYWYQQILGQGPKLLIQFQNNGVVDDSQLPKDRFSAERLKGVDSTLKIQPAKLEDSAVYLCASSPPGSREGTQYFGPGTRLLVL.

The genes are TRBV5-1 and TRBJ2-2, with 8 nucleotides matching TRBD2. The CDR3 totals 15 residues. Germline V gene sequence: CDR1 SGHRS, CDR2 YFSETQ. Losses at the gene ends were 0 bases for V and 5 bases for J; bases not matched to a gene: 3. In DNA form, the CDR3 reads TGCGCCAGCAGCTTGGATAGCGGGGCAACCGGGGAGCTGTTTTTT. Translated: CASSLDSGATGELFF.

The chain has TRBV7-9 and TRBJ1-4; D is possibly TRBD1 (5 bases). The V gene lost 4 bases and the J gene lost 1 base, with 10 bases spanning the gap. The length of the CDR3 is 15 residues. CDR1 SEHNR and CDR2 FQNEAQ come from the germline V gene (reference sequence). The CDR3, as DNA: TGTGCCAGCAGCTCAGGGACTGTAACTAATGAAAAACTGTTTTTT. As protein: CASSSGTVTNEKLFF.

The V call is TRBV7-2, the J call TRBJ1-1, with a tentative D call TRBD1 (5 bases). Germline values: CDR1 SGHTA, CDR2 FQGNSA. V shed 5 bases and J shed 7 bases, with 14 bases lying between them. This CDR3 has 13 residues. The CDR3 sequence: CASSRLGTVEAFF. CDR3 DNA sequence: TGTGCCAGCAGCCGACTAGGGACGGTTGAAGCTTTCTTT. Drawing the rest from reference TRBV7-2 and TRBJ1-1, the complete variable domain is GAGVSQSPSNKVTEKGKDVELRCDPISGHTALYWYRQSLGQGLEFLIYFQGNSAPDKSGLPSDRFSAERTGGSVSTLTIQRTQQEDSAVYLCASSRLGTVEAFFGQGTRLTVV.

The genes are TRBV6-5 and TRBJ1-2; D uncertain. This CDR3 region has 14 residues. Germline V CDR1 and CDR2: MNHEY, SVGAGI. The V end lost 6 bases, the J end lost 2 bases, and 13 bases lay between the germline ends. The chain's CDR3 is CASRTKNRNYGYTF. CDR3 bases: TGTGCCAGCAGGACCAAGAACAGAAACTATGGCTACACCTTC.

The rearrangement links TRBV6-5 to TRBJ2-5, with TRBD2 matching 9 bases. The V gene end was trimmed by 6 bases and the J gene end by 5 bases; junction bases not matched to a gene: 7. The CDR3 sequence is 14 residues long. The germline V gene encodes CDR1 MNHEY and CDR2 SVGAGI. The CDR3 here is CASRLIAGEETQYF. DNA of the CDR3: TGTGCCAGCAGACTCATAGCGGGAGAGGAGACCCAGTACTTC.

The gene calls are TRBV19 and TRBJ2-5, with D possibly matching TRBD2 (5 bases). The CDR3 runs to 12 residues. Germline V gene data show CDR1 as LNHDA and CDR2 as SQIVND (reference sequence). V was trimmed by 10 bases and J by 3 bases, leaving 12 bases between them. The CDR3 here is CATRGSEETQYF. In DNA, the CDR3 is TGTGCCACCCGGGGTAGCGAAGAGACCCAGTACTTC.

The chain couples TRBV28 to TRBJ1-2, with D perhaps matching TRBD1 (6 bases). Trimming shortened V by 5 bases and J by 5 bases, and 9 bases separated the two germline ends. Germline CDR1 is MDHEN and CDR2 is SYDVKM. CDR3 length equals 12 residues. The CDR3 here is CASSQRGYGYTF. CDR3 sequence (DNA): TGTGCCAGCAGTCAGAGGGGGTATGGCTACACCTTC.

The chain combines TRBV11-2 with TRBJ2-7, with D possibly matching TRBD2 (5 bases). Trimming left V 5 bases short and J 3 bases short, with 11 bases between. The CDR3 loop spans 13 amino acids. The germline V gene has CDR1 SGHAT and CDR2 FQNNGV. CDR3 DNA: TGTGCCAGCAGCCCCGGGGTATTCTACGAGCAGTACTTC. Translation gives CASSPGVFYEQYF.

This clone came up a few times. The chain has TRBV6-6 and TRBJ2-4; tentative D call: TRBD1 (6 bases). There are 14 residues in the CDR3. V was pared by 3 bases and J by 1 base, with 7 bases between. Germline V gene sequence: CDR1 MNHNY, CDR2 SVGAGI (reference sequence). The CDR3 nucleotides are TGTGCCAGCAGTTATCAGGGGGCCAAAAACATTCAGTACTTC. Its translation: CASSYQGAKNIQYF.

The chain recombines TRBV4-1 with TRBJ1-3, with D perhaps matching TRBD1 (6 bases). The CDR3 runs 13 residues. Germline loops: CDR1 MGHRA, CDR2 YSYEKL. V lost 4 bases to trimming and J lost 7 bases, with 11 bases between them. The CDR3 here is CASSPVQGNTIYF. CDR3 DNA sequence: TGCGCCAGCAGCCCAGTTCAGGGGAACACCATATATTTT.

V is TRBV23-1 and J is TRBJ2-3; TRBD2 is a possible D gene (5 bases). TRBV23-1 is classed as an ORF, of uncertain function. The CDR3 contains 15 residues. V was cut by 0 bases and J by 2 bases, with 9 bases left in between. The CDR3 DNA reads as TGCGCCAGCAGTCAATCCGGGAACTCCACAGATACGCAGTATTTT. Protein: CASSQSGNSTDTQYF.

A remark on this clone: The junction shows a germline mismatch at one end, possibly a read error. Other DNA sequences in this specimen translate into the identical CDR3. This rearrangement joins TRBV5-4 to TRBJ1-6, with no clear D. The CDR3 is 15 residues long. Germline CDR1 SGHNT, CDR2 YYREEE (reference sequence). The CDR3 bases are TGTGCCAGCAGGAAAATCGAGAGAGAAAATTCCCCCCTCCACTTT. As protein: CASRKIERENSPLHF.